A single count supports the clone carrying this T cell receptor beta chain. What it binds is not known. Germline V gene data show CDR1 as SGHTA and CDR2 as FQGNSA. Losses at the gene ends were 6 bases for V and 2 bases for J; bases not matched to a gene: 7. The CDR3 has 15 residues. The sample belongs to a study of cytomegalovirus exposure and HLA in healthy donors. Findings of the study overall: What was likely a sequencing artifact was a cluster of highly shared sequence variants. TRBV6-2, TRBV6-3 and some other V segments were unresolvable in 87-base-pair reads.

Researchers ran the PCR with 60 Vbeta and 13 Jbeta primers. The protocol was immunoSEQ multiplex PCR, while the TCRdb copy is restricted to in-frame clones and leaves out a portion. The sample carries approximately 150,000 clones, 73% recorded once. The source material was PBMCs. This TCR was recovered from a woman aged 18-35 years in good health and CMV-seropositive. J is TRBJ2-5 and V is TRBV7-2; 9 nucleotides align to TRBD1. Here the CDR3 reads CASSTRTGVQETQYF. DNA of the CDR3: TGTGCCAGCAGTACCAGGACAGGGGTTCAAGAGACCCAGTACTTC.